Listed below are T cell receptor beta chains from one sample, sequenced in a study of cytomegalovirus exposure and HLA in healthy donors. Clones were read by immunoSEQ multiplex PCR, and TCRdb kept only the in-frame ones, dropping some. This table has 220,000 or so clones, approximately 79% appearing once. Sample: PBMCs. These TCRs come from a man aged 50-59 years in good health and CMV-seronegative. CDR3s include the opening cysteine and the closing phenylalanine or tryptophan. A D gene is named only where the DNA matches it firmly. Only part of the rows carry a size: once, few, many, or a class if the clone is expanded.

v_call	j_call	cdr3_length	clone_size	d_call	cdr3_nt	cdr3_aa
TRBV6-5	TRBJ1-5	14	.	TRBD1	TGTGCCAGCAGCGAAGGGACAGGCAATCAGCCCCAGCATTTT	CASSEGTGNQPQHF
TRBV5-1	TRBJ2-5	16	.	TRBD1	TGCGCCAGCAGCTCCACTCTGACAGGGGGCGGGGAGACCCAGTACTTC	CASSSTLTGGGETQYF
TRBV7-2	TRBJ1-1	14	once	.	TGTGCCAGCAGCCCAACAAAACTGAACACTGAAGCTTTCTTT	CASSPTKLNTEAFF
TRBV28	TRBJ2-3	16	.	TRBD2	TGTGCCAGCAGTTTATGGTCTAGCGGTAGCACAGATACGCAGTATTTT	CASSLWSSGSTDTQYF
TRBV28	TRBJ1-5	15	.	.	TGTGCCAGCAGTTTAGGGGCTGACCCTAATCAGCCCCAGCATTTT	CASSLGADPNQPQHF
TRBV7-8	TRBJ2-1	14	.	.	TGTGCCAGCAGCTTAGGGGCCCGTTACAATGAGCAGTTCTTC	CASSLGARYNEQFF
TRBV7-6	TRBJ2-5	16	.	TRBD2	TGTGCCAGCAGCTTAAGGACTAGCGCCCCCCAAGAGACCCAGTACTTC	CASSLRTSAPQETQYF
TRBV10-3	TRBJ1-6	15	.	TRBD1	TGTGCCATCAGTGAGTCTGCAGGGGGTACTTCACCCCTCCACTTT	CAISESAGGTSPLHF
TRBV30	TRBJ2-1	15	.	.	TGTGCCTGGAGTGTACCGGCGGGCTCCTACAATGAGCAGTTCTTC	CAWSVPAGSYNEQFF
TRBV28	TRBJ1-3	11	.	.	TGTGCCAGCAGACAGGAAAACACCATATATTTT	CASRQENTIYF
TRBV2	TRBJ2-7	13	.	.	TGTGCCAGCAGGCTCACAAACTCCTACGAGCAGTACTTC	CASRLTNSYEQYF
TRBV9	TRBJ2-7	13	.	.	TGTGCCAGCCCCGGGAATGGATCCTACGAGCAGTACTTC	CASPGNGSYEQYF
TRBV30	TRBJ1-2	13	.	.	TGTGCCTGGAGTGGGGCAGGGAAAAGCGGCTACACCTTC	CAWSGAGKSGYTF
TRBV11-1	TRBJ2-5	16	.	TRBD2	TGTGCCAGCAGCTTGTCGACTAGCGACCTTGGGACGACCCAGTACTTC	CASSLSTSDLGTTQYF
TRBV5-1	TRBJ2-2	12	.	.	TGCGCCAGCAGCGGGACAACCGGGGAGCTGTTTTTT	CASSGTTGELFF
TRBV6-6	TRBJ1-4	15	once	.	TGTGCCAGCAGTCCCTCGGGGGGGACTAATGAAAAACTGTTTTTT	CASSPSGGTNEKLFF
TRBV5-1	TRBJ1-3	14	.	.	TGCGCCAGCAGGACTGAGGCCTCTGGAAACACCATATATTTT	CASRTEASGNTIYF
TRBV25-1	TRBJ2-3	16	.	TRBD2	TGTGCCAGCAGCGCGTCAAGGGCGGGAGGGCCGGATACGCAGTATTTT	CASSASRAGGPDTQYF
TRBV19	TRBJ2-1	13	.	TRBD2	TGTGCCAGTAGTCTTCTAGCGGACAATGAGCAGTTCTTC	CASSLLADNEQFF
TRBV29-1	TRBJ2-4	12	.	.	TGCAGCGTTGAAGAGGGGGCAAACATTCAGTACTTC	CSVEEGANIQYF
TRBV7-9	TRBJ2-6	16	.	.	TGTGCCAGCACCGGGACTTTTCTCTCTGGGGCCAACGTCCTGACTTTC	CASTGTFLSGANVLTF
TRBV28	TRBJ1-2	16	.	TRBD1	TGTGCCAGCAGCATAACCCAGACAGGGGTAAGGTTTGGCTACACCTTC	CASSITQTGVRFGYTF
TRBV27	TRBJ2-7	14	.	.	TGTGCCAGCAGCCCGTGGTCGAGCAACTACGAGCAGTACTTC	CASSPWSSNYEQYF
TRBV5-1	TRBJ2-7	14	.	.	TGCGCCAGCAGCACCGCCGGTAGTTCCTACGAGCAGTACTTC	CASSTAGSSYEQYF
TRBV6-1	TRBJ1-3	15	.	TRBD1	TGTGCCAGCAGTGGGACAGGTAACTCTGGAAACACCATATATTTT	CASSGTGNSGNTIYF
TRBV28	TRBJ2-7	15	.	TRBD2	TGTGCCAGCAGTCATAGCGGGAGGAACCCCTACGAGCAGTACTTC	CASSHSGRNPYEQYF
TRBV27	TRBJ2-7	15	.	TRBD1	TGTGCCAGCAGTCCCAGATACGGGACAGGGGTCGAGCAGTACTTC	CASSPRYGTGVEQYF
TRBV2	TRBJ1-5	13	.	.	TGTGCCAGCAGTGACGGGGGGAATCAGCCCCAGCATTTT	CASSDGGNQPQHF
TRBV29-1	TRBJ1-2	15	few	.	TGCAGCGTTGGGAAAGAGGGCGGATTCAACTATGGCTACACCTTC	CSVGKEGGFNYGYTF
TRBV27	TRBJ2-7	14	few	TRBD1	TGTGCCAGCAGCGCGACAGGGGGTGGCTACGAGCAGTACTTC	CASSATGGGYEQYF
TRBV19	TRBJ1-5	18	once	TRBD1	TGTGCCAGCGGCACCCCCGGGACAGGGAAAAGTCGGCATCAGCCCCAGCATTTT	CASGTPGTGKSRHQPQHF
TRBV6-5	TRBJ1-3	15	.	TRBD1	TGTGCCAGCAGCGAGGCGCAGGGGGAGTTAAACACCATATATTTT	CASSEAQGELNTIYF
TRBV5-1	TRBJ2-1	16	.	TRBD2	TGCGCCAGCAGCGAGACTAGCGGGAGGTTCTACAATGAGCAGTTCTTC	CASSETSGRFYNEQFF
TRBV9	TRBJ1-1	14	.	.	TGTGCCAGCAGCGTACAGGGGTGGAGCACTGAAGCTTTCTTT	CASSVQGWSTEAFF
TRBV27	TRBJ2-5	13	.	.	TGTGCCAGCAGTTTTGCCCCCTATCAGACCCAGTACTTC	CASSFAPYQTQYF
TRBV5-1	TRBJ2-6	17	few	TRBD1	TGCGCCAGCAGCTCGGGACAGGGGGTTGGTGGGGCCAACGTCCTGACTTTC	CASSSGQGVGGANVLTF
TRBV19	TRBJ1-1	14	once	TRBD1	TGTGCCAGTAGGAGATCGACAGGGCCGGATGAAGCTTTCTTT	CASRRSTGPDEAFF
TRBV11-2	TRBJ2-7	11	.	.	TGTGCCAGCAGCTTCAACTACGAGCAGTACTTC	CASSFNYEQYF
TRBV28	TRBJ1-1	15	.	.	TGTGCCAGCTTGGGATCTCGGGGTAGGTACACTGAAGCTTTCTTT	CASLGSRGRYTEAFF
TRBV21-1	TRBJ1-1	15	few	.	TGTGCCAGCAGCAAAGAAGAGGGGAGGGACACTGAAGCTTTCTTT	CASSKEEGRDTEAFF